The 18 T cell receptor beta chains presented below share a single source sample, sequenced in a study of T cell responses to AZD1222 COVID-19 vaccine. Generated by immunoSEQ multiplex PCR, the TCRdb table keeps only in-frame clones and is missing some. The sample includes fewer than 100,000 clones, more than 80% of them seen just once. Sequencing was performed on peripheral blood, taken on day 0 of AZD1222 vaccination. These receptors all come from an adult in good health.

V and J are TRBV15 and TRBJ1-5; maybe TRBD1 (6 bases). The CDR3 extends over 17 amino acids. Between the trimmed V and J ends, which lost 0 bases and 8 bases, there was a span of 20 bases. In germline, CDR1 is LNHNV, CDR2 YYDKDF (reference sequence). The CDR3 spells CATSREFRQVSWEPQHF. DNA for the CDR3: TGTGCCACCAGCAGAGAGTTTCGACAGGTGAGCTGGGAGCCCCAGCATTTT.

The V gene is TRBV5-4, the J gene TRBJ1-1; 10 nucleotides align to TRBD1. V trimming: 4 bases; J trimming: 3 bases; junction bases outside the gene matches: 6. CDR3 length: 15 residues. Germline CDR1 reads SGHNT; CDR2 reads YYREEE (reference sequence). CDR3 sequence (DNA): TGTGCCAGCAGCACCTCGACAGGGGGCTACACTGAAGCTTTCTTT. It is translated as CASSTSTGGYTEAFF.

This clone was detected only once. The chain is built from TRBV7-6 and TRBJ2-7; 8 bases line up with TRBD1. This CDR3 is built from 16 residues. Germline V gene sequence: CDR1 SGHVS, CDR2 FNYEAQ. V shed 3 bases, J shed 5 bases, and the junction held 12 bases outside the gene matches. This chain's CDR3 is CASSFRGGQGIDEQYF. The CDR3 DNA is TGTGCCAGCAGCTTCCGGGGAGGACAGGGAATCGACGAGCAGTACTTC.

The gene calls are TRBV30 and TRBJ2-3; weak D call: TRBD1 (5 bases). The V gene's germline CDR1 is GTSNPN and CDR2 SVGIG (reference sequence). The CDR3 has 18 residues. Trimming took 2 bases from V and 0 from J, leaving 21 bases between them. Here the CDR3 reads CAWSFRSLSQGSTDTQYF. The CDR3 DNA follows: TGTGCCTGGAGTTTTAGGTCGCTCAGCCAGGGAAGCACAGATACGCAGTATTTT.

The chain combines TRBV7-2 with TRBJ2-2, with D perhaps matching TRBD2 (6 bases). V shed 5 bases and J shed 8 bases, with 18 bases lying between them. The CDR3 totals 15 residues. The V gene's germline CDR1 is SGHTA and CDR2 FQGNSA. The CDR3 bases are TGTGCCAGCAGCGCTCAGAGCGGGTCAGTGGGGGAGCTGTTTTTT. Its translation: CASSAQSGSVGELFF. Filled out from reference TRBV7-2 and TRBJ2-2, the complete variable domain reads GAGVSQSPSNKVTEKGKDVELRCDPISGHTALYWYRQSLGQGLEFLIYFQGNSAPDKSGLPSDRFSAERTGGSVSTLTIQRTQQEDSAVYLCASSAQSGSVGELFFGEGSRLTVL.

The V and J genes are TRBV5-5 and TRBJ1-4; the D is unclear. The V gene's germline CDR1 is SGHKS and CDR2 YYEKEE (reference sequence). The CDR3 contains 17 residues. Trimming took off 4 bases at V and 0 bases at J, with 16 bases between the two ends. CDR3 coding DNA: TGTGCCAGCAGCCCGTACGCCAGCGGGTCAACTAATGAAAAACTGTTTTTT. This encodes CASSPYASGSTNEKLFF.

The rearrangement links TRBV9 to TRBJ2-2; perhaps TRBD2 as D (6 bases). Trimming stripped 0 bases from V and 5 bases from J, with 20 bases between. Germline CDR1 is SGDLS and CDR2 is YYNGEE. The CDR3 sequence is 18 residues long. CDR3 nucleotides: TGTGCCAGCAGCGTAGCAGGGTCTAGCGTCTTAGGGACCGGGGAGCTGTTTTTT. This translates into CASSVAGSSVLGTGELFF.

In its sample, this clone was seen once. This rearrangement joins TRBV5-6 to TRBJ2-7; D assignment may be TRBD1 or TRBD2 (5 bases each). The germline gives CDR1 SGHDT, CDR2 YYEEEE. Trimming shortened V by 5 bases and J by 5 bases, and 17 bases separated the two germline ends. The CDR3 consists of 14 residues. The CDR3 nucleotides read TGTGCCAGCAGGGAAGAGGGGCGCGGAAACGAGCAGTACTTC. Translation gives CASREEGRGNEQYF.

V gene TRBV27 combines with J gene TRBJ2-1; 8 bases map to TRBD2. After removal of 4 bases from V and 8 bases from J, the junction contained 10 bases not matched to a gene. The CDR3 sequence is 15 residues long. Germline V lookup: CDR1 MNHEY, CDR2 SMNVEV (reference sequence). DNA of the CDR3: TGTGCCAGCAGTTCCCTCGGGGGGGGCATCGATGAGCAGTTCTTC. Encoded protein: CASSSLGGGIDEQFF.

V usage is TRBV7-6 and J usage is TRBJ2-3, with 10 bases fitting TRBD2. Trimming took 5 bases from V and 1 from J; bases not matched to a gene: 6. Germline CDR1 and CDR2: SGHVS and FNYEAQ. The length of the CDR3 is 16 residues. The DNA of the CDR3 is TGTGCCAGCAGCCCCGAAGCGGGAGGGGGCACAGATACGCAGTATTTT. Its translation is CASSPEAGGGTDTQYF.

The V gene is TRBV4-2, the J gene TRBJ1-1; D perhaps matches TRBD1 (5 bases). V lost 3 bases and J lost 0, with 23 bases in between. The CDR3 has 19 residues. Germline assignment: CDR1 LGHNA and CDR2 YNFKEQ. The CDR3 is CASSHKLSRDGTLNTEAFF. The CDR3 bases are TGTGCCAGCAGCCACAAACTATCACGGGACGGTACTTTGAACACTGAAGCTTTCTTT.

The chain combines TRBV25-1 with TRBJ1-2, with 7 positions matching TRBD1. Germline CDR1 is MGHDK and CDR2 is SYGVNS. The CDR3 extends over 13 amino acids. Trimming took 8 bases from V and 5 from J; bases not matched to a gene: 8. The CDR3: CASGDRNLYGYTF. Written as DNA, the CDR3 is TGTGCCAGCGGGGACAGAAACCTATATGGCTACACCTTC.

The rearrangement joins TRBV27 to TRBJ1-6; D gene uncertain. Germline V CDR1 and CDR2: MNHEY, SMNVEV (reference sequence). V lost 1 base to trimming and J lost 7 bases, with 29 bases between them. The CDR3 sequence is 21 residues long. This CDR3 is CASSLFSGVQVPRRLNSPLHF. For the CDR3, the DNA is TGTGCCAGCAGTTTATTCTCCGGTGTGCAGGTACCACGACGCCTAAATTCACCCCTCCACTTT.

The rearrangement uses TRBV14 and TRBJ2-5; 9 positions agree with TRBD2. Germline V CDR1 and CDR2: SGHDN, FVKESK. The CDR3 runs to 15 residues. The V segment lost 4 bases and the J segment 7 bases; nucleotides outside the gene matches: 10. Here the CDR3 DNA reads TGTGCCAGCAGCCGTCATAGCGGGGGCGCGGGGACCCAGTACTTC. Protein: CASSRHSGGAGTQYF.

The CDR3 reads CATSRDLGSTDTQYF. In nucleotides, the CDR3 is TGTGCCACCAGCAGAGATCTTGGGTCGACAGATACGCAGTATTTT. The V gene is TRBV15, the J gene TRBJ2-3; D unclear. This CDR3 comprises 15 residues. Germline V gene data show CDR1 as LNHNV and CDR2 as YYDKDF (reference sequence). V was pared by 0 bases and J by 3 bases, with 10 bases between. The whole variable domain, filled in from reference TRBV15 and TRBJ2-3, reads DAMVIQNPRYQVTQFGKPVTLSCSQTLNHNVMYWYQQKSSQAPKLLFHYYDKDFNNEADTPDNFQSRRPNTSFCFLDIRSPGLGDTAMYLCATSRDLGSTDTQYFGPGTRLTVL.

In nucleotides, the CDR3 is TGTGCCAGCAGCCTAAGAGCAGCCGGCGGTGGCTATGGCTACACCTTC. Translated: CASSLRAAGGGYGYTF. V gene TRBV3-1 (or the pseudogene TRBV3-2) combines with J gene TRBJ1-2; D remains ambiguous. The germline gives CDR1 LGHDT, CDR2 YNNKEL (reference sequence). The CDR3 consists of 16 residues. Trimming pared 4 bases from V and 4 bases from J, leaving 19 bases between.

The chain carries TRBV28 and TRBJ2-7; D uncertain. V gave up 6 bases and J gave up 2 bases, with 8 bases separating them. The CDR3 covers 12 residues. Germline V gene data show CDR1 as MDHEN and CDR2 as SYDVKM. The CDR3 bases are TGTGCCAGCAGCCCTGGACCCTACGAGCAGTACTTC. It is translated as CASSPGPYEQYF.

The rearrangement joins TRBV5-1 to TRBJ2-3; D uncertain. Per the germline V gene, CDR1 is SGHRS and CDR2 is YFSETQ. The CDR3 contains 12 residues. V lost 4 bases and J 2 bases, leaving 5 bases between the germline ends. CDR3 bases: TGCGCCAGCAGCGTAAACACAGATACGCAGTATTTT. Translated, it gives CASSVNTDTQYF.